Listed below are T cell receptor beta chains from one sample, sequenced in a study of blood T cell repertoires in COVID-19. Repertoires were generated with immunoSEQ multiplex PCR, while TCRdb's copy carries only in-frame clones and drops some. The sample lists about 280,000 clones, around nine tenths occurring once. What was sequenced was peripheral blood. These receptors were collected from a woman aged 30 to 39 with COVID-19, enrolled during active disease. CDR3s include the opening cysteine and the closing phenylalanine or tryptophan.

v_call: TRBV28; cdr3_aa: CASSTSSYNEQFF
v_call: TRBV10-2; cdr3_aa: CASTRGPGGEKLFF
v_call: TRBV27; cdr3_aa: CASSTDGYTGELFF
v_call: TRBV30; cdr3_aa: CAWSVKYGGAGDTQYF
v_call: TRBV6-6; cdr3_aa: CASTQDTANTGELFF
v_call: TRBV5-1; cdr3_aa: CASSLDSSSYEQYF
v_call: TRBV10-3; cdr3_aa: CAIRSLVGPKEAFF
v_call: TRBV28; cdr3_aa: CASKPPGTGGYGYTF
v_call: TRBV6-5; cdr3_aa: CASSPAGGNTGELFF
v_call: TRBV6-6; cdr3_aa: CASSPRVAGGPFYNEQFF
v_call: TRBV11-1; cdr3_aa: CASSHFSGRPNEQYF
v_call: TRBV7-9; cdr3_aa: CASSPPGGAMYEQYF
v_call: TRBV19; cdr3_aa: CASSPSAGGYTEAFF
v_call: TRBV6-5; cdr3_aa: CASRHPTGKNYGYTF
v_call: TRBV6-4; cdr3_aa: CASSRQGWGYTF
v_call: TRBV4-1; cdr3_aa: CASSQGGTGRNSPLHF
v_call: TRBV3-1/TRBV3-2; cdr3_aa: CASSQDSDSPLHF
v_call: TRBV5-1; cdr3_aa: CASSFSAGGYAFF
v_call: TRBV20-1; cdr3_aa: CSASGRQGDEKLFF
v_call: TRBV5-1; cdr3_aa: CASSRGDRGPEKLFF
v_call: TRBV19; cdr3_aa: CASSRGTGMSGYTF
v_call: TRBV19; cdr3_aa: CASFNRATEAFF
v_call: TRBV7-2; cdr3_aa: CASSPYHLKGGTGELFF
v_call: TRBV4-1; cdr3_aa: CASSQVEGLLWGYTF
v_call: TRBV28; cdr3_aa: CASHVEFYGYTF
v_call: TRBV18; cdr3_aa: CASSRQGVNTGELFF
v_call: TRBV5-4; cdr3_aa: CASSLVDRGNSPLHF
v_call: TRBV6-5; cdr3_aa: CASSFTRNYGYTF
v_call: TRBV5-4; cdr3_aa: CASSAPGNTEAFF
v_call: TRBV19; cdr3_aa: CASSPGFGRGYTF
v_call: TRBV7-9; cdr3_aa: CASSPGQGGAETQYF
v_call: TRBV7-2; cdr3_aa: CASSLGAEETQYF
v_call: TRBV3-1/TRBV3-2; cdr3_aa: CASSHHGSRGRGYGYTF
v_call: TRBV3-1/TRBV3-2; cdr3_aa: CASSQVGGAYSDTQYF